This TCR beta chain was recovered during a study of cytomegalovirus exposure and HLA in healthy donors. Measured with immunoSEQ multiplex PCR; TCRdb has only the in-frame clones, and not every one. The data show about 130,000 clones, with 85% to 90% seen just once and around 3.4% held by the top ten. General study findings and limits: According to a later analysis, TCR clusters from the first cohort tended to co-occur in the roughly 130 validation repertoires. Researchers counted some 150 TCR beta chains as cytomegalovirus-associated. Most sequenced TCRs were rare (though some public TCRs occurred in many donors). Using the classifier, cytomegalovirus status was reportedly diagnosed with high specificity and sensitivity.

Regarding this clone: Antigen: not known.

Material: PBMCs. The clonotype comes from a man aged 25 to 45 in good health and CMV-seronegative.

Here the CDR3 DNA reads TGTGCCAGCAGCTTAGCCAGCTCTGGGGCCAACGTCCTGACTTTC. This translates into CASSLASSGANVLTF. The chain has TRBV7-2 and TRBJ2-6, with D unclear. The CDR3 covers 15 residues. V was pared by 0 bases and J by 0 bases, with 3 bases between. Germline lookup yields CDR1 SGHTA and CDR2 FQGNSA.